This paragraph covers one T cell receptor beta chain sequence. Its target is unknown. These data originate in a study of PD-1 blockade in classical Hodgkin lymphoma. Study-wide context: Intravenous delivery of nivolumab at 3 mg/kg to patients occurred every 2 weeks. The study, taken as a whole, reports: Compared with healthy donors, newly diagnosed patients reportedly showed lower baseline TCR diversity. Patients were excluded if nivolumab began under 1 year after ASCT (the autologous transplant). At C4D1, TCR diversity had climbed significantly for CD4+ cells, though not for CD8+ cells.

The data were produced by immunoSEQ multiplex PCR, yet TCRdb's version contains in-frame clones alone and is incomplete. The sample lists about 18,000 clones, 80% seen once, with approximately 24% in the top ten. All patients experienced relapse after autologous stem cell transplantation, and brentuximab vedotin exposure was variable. The sequences come from peripheral blood mononuclear cells (PBMCs), collected at baseline. The sequence was collected from a human donor with classical Hodgkin lymphoma.

As DNA, the CDR3 is TGTGCCATCAGGGAGGGGACGGTGAACACTGAAGCTTTCTTT. It yields the protein CAIREGTVNTEAFF. This chain uses TRBV10-3 with TRBJ1-1; D may be TRBD1 (5 bases). Germline V gene sequence: CDR1 ENHRY, CDR2 SYGVKD. This CDR3 has 14 amino acids. V lost 6 bases to trimming and J lost 0 bases, with 11 bases between them.